This T cell receptor (beta chain) derives from a study of identical twins. Study observations and caveats: The conclusions drew on cross-sectional statistical analysis instead of tracking the same donors.

Unique molecular identifiers were present on the cDNA, which also gained a universal primer site by template switching. In TCRdb, the 5' RACE reads were re-called with MiXCR into one record per CDR3 protein. The data contain 430,000 or so distinct CDR3 sequences, approximately 24% of them singletons. Deletions cut 2 bases from V and 6 bases from J, with 17 bases between. The CDR3 covers 16 residues. In germline, CDR1 is SGHDN, CDR2 FVKESK. This clonotype appeared a few times. What it binds is unknown. These data also featured in a second study, about T cells expressing NK-cell markers. As that study records: Repertoire data for TCR beta were derived from sorted T cells (CD3+CD56+NKG2C+, CD3+CD56+NKG2C- and CD3+CD56-NKG2C+). It remained uncertain whether the expanded NKG2C+ T cell clones were specific for HCMV antigens.

The clonotype comes from a young woman in good health. Sequencing used CD4+ T cells sorted from blood. The chain is built from TRBV14 and TRBJ2-1; D might be TRBD1 (5 bases). Here the CDR3 DNA reads TGTGCCAGCAGCCAACACACGATGGGGCCGACCAATGAGCAGTTCTTC. The encoded protein is CASSQHTMGPTNEQFF.